Each of the 17 T cell receptor beta chains below was sequenced from the same sample in a study of T cells in Graves' hyperthyroidism and ophthalmopathy. Amplification of TCR beta CDR3 regions was performed using RNA transcripts as template. HTBI primers were used for first-round RT-PCR of the TCR CDR3. Each CDR3 protein is one row after TCRdb ran MiXCR on the multiplex PCR reads. Here the sample spans around 600,000 distinct CDR3 sequences, about 14% being singletons. Sequencing was done on a sample of blood. The receptors here all came from a woman between 45 and 60 years old with Graves' ophthalmopathy.

This clonotype was seen ten or more times. The J gene is TRBJ2-3, the V gene TRBV5-1; D is undetermined. The CDR3 extends over 14 amino acids. Trimming removed 0 bases at V and 0 bases at J, with 5 bases between. Looked up from germline, CDR1 is SGHRS and CDR2 is YFSETQ. The CDR3 DNA sequence: TGCGCCAGCAGCTTGGGAATAAGCACAGATACGCAGTATTTT. Translating it yields CASSLGISTDTQYF.

The V and J genes are TRBV20-1 and TRBJ2-2; 7 bases fit TRBD1. This CDR3 spans 14 amino acids. V was clipped by 4 bases and J by 2 bases; unmatched bases: 4. The germline V gene has CDR1 DFQATT and CDR2 SNEGSKA (reference sequence). In DNA, the CDR3 is TGCAGTGCTAATGACAGGGATAACACCGGGGAGCTGTTTTTT. Translated, it gives CSANDRDNTGELFF.

This clonotype was detected only a few times. The chain is built from TRBV19 and TRBJ2-1, with D maybe TRBD1 (5 bases). Between the trimmed V and J ends, which lost 7 bases and 2 bases, there was a span of 18 bases. The CDR3 is 16 residues long. CDR1 and CDR2 from the germline V gene are LNHDA and SQIVND (reference sequence). CDR3 nucleotides: TGTGCCAGTACCTCCGGAAGGGGTACGACCTACAATGAGCAGTTCTTC. This encodes CASTSGRGTTYNEQFF.

At least ten counts were recorded for this clonotype. V gene TRBV29-1 combines with J gene TRBJ2-3; D is undetermined. V lost 1 base and J lost 5, with 13 bases in between. CDR3 size: 14 residues. CDR1 and CDR2 from the germline V gene are SQVTM and ANQGSEA. The CDR3 loop reads CSVEGLTTGDTQYF. Here the CDR3 DNA reads TGCAGCGTTGAAGGATTAACTACGGGAGATACGCAGTATTTT.

The chain is built from TRBV4-2 and TRBJ1-5; D is undetermined. V lost 0 bases and J lost 11, with 11 bases in between. CDR1 is LGHNA and CDR2 is YNFKEQ in the germline V gene. This CDR3 contains 13 residues. In nucleotides, the CDR3 is TGTGCCAGCAGCCAAGATGGGATGGAGACCCAGCATTTT. This translates into CASSQDGMETQHF.

This clonotype appeared a few times. Possible read error: a much larger clone is one base away. V and J are TRBV20-1 and TRBJ2-1, with 8 nucleotides matching TRBD2. J lost 3 bases, V lost 3 bases, and 10 bases had no gene match. Germline values: CDR1 DFQATT, CDR2 SNEGSKA (reference sequence). The CDR3 length is 16 residues. In DNA form, the CDR3 reads TGCAGTGCTAGGGCACGAGCGGGAGCTCTCTACAATGAGCAGTTCTTC. Translation: CSARARAGALYNEQFF.

This clonotype showed up many times. The chain links TRBV6-2 or TRBV6-3 to TRBJ1-5; D remains unclear. Germline lookup yields CDR1 MNHEY and CDR2 SVGEGT. The CDR3 covers 16 residues. Trimming shortened V by 0 bases and J by 6 bases, and 15 bases separated the two germline ends. The CDR3 region is CASSYSSSPGIQPQHF. In DNA form, the CDR3 reads TGTGCCAGCAGTTACTCGAGCAGCCCTGGGATTCAGCCCCAGCATTTT.

In its sample, this clonotype was seen a few times. The chain has TRBV9 and TRBJ2-3; D unclear. In germline, CDR1 is SGDLS, CDR2 YYNGEE. The CDR3 loop spans 13 amino acids. Trimming took 0 bases from V and 4 from J, leaving 6 bases between them. The CDR3 here is CASSVAPPDTQYF. The CDR3, as DNA: TGTGCCAGCAGCGTAGCTCCCCCAGATACGCAGTATTTT.

This clonotype was observed many times. This sequence joins TRBV20-1 and TRBJ1-2; a possible D gene is TRBD1 (5 bases). Between the trimmed V and J ends, which lost 1 base and 4 bases, there was a span of 13 bases. This CDR3 region has 14 residues. Germline CDR1 reads DFQATT; CDR2 reads SNEGSKA (reference sequence). DNA for the CDR3: TGCAGTGCTAGAGGCGGCGCAGGGCCCTATGGCTACACCTTC. Its translation is CSARGGAGPYGYTF.

At least ten counts were recorded for this clonotype. This chain uses TRBV6-2 or TRBV6-3 with TRBJ2-2; D ambiguous. The CDR3 length is 14 residues. CDR1 is MNHEY and CDR2 is SVGEGT in the germline V gene. V was clipped by 5 bases and J by 7 bases, with 14 bases between them. CDR3 DNA sequence: TGTGCCAGCAGTAACCCGTCGGGTCACGGGGAGCTGTTTTTT. Its protein is CASSNPSGHGELFF.

The chain carries TRBV12-3 or TRBV12-4 and TRBJ1-5; D is uncertain. V lost 3 bases, J lost 1 base, and 10 bases lay in between. CDR3 length: 15 amino acids. CDR3 nucleotides: TGTGCCAGCAGTTTGTTCGGTGTCAGCAATCAGCCCCAGCATTTT. Protein sequence: CASSLFGVSNQPQHF.

This clonotype has a handful of counts. This sequence may be a read error, since a much larger clone differs from it by one base. This chain uses TRBV2 with TRBJ2-1; possible D gene TRBD2, 6 bases. Germline V gene sequence: CDR1 SNHLY, CDR2 FYNNEI. This CDR3 region has 18 residues. Trimming shortened V by 5 bases and J by 2 bases, and 22 bases separated the two germline ends. The CDR3 coding sequence is TGTGCCAGCAGTTTAGTCGGGGGTGGGGCAGCGGCCTACAATGAGCAGTTCTTC. Translation gives CASSLVGGGAAAYNEQFF.

This clonotype was counted ten times or more. This chain uses TRBV5-1 with TRBJ1-6, with D uncertain. The V and J ends lost 1 base and 10 bases respectively, with 21 bases between them. Looked up from germline, CDR1 is SGHRS and CDR2 is YFSETQ. The CDR3 loop spans 17 amino acids. This CDR3 is CASSLSPPRQVGSPLHF. For the CDR3, the DNA is TGCGCCAGCAGCTTGTCTCCCCCGCGGCAGGTCGGATCACCCCTCCACTTT.

Ten or more counts support this clonotype. Written as DNA, the CDR3 is TGTGCCAGCAGCCCCTGGGGCAGCAGTGAGCAGTTCTTC. Translating gives CASSPWGSSEQFF. The genes are TRBV7-8 and TRBJ2-1, with D possibly being TRBD1 (5 bases). CDR1 is SGHVS and CDR2 is FQNEAQ in the germline V gene. V lost 5 bases to trimming and J lost 9 bases, with 14 bases between them. The CDR3 totals 13 residues.

This clonotype was detected only a few times. The chain joins TRBV19 to TRBJ2-5, with D unresolved. The CDR3 has 12 amino acids. V was cut by 7 bases and J by 2 bases, with 8 bases left in between. Germline V gene lookup returns CDR1 LNHDA and CDR2 SQIVND (reference sequence). The CDR3: CASKSLQETQYF. In DNA form, the CDR3 reads TGTGCCAGTAAAAGCCTACAAGAGACCCAGTACTTC. Full variable domain (missing parts from reference TRBV19 and TRBJ2-5): DGGITQSPKYLFRKEGQNVTLSCEQNLNHDAMYWYRQDPGQGLRLIYYSQIVNDFQKGDIAEGYSVSREKKESFPLTVTSAQKNPTAFYLCASKSLQETQYFGPGTRLLVL.

This clonotype has only a few counts. This chain joins TRBV12-3 or TRBV12-4 and TRBJ1-5; D not resolved. CDR3 length equals 13 residues. Trimming took off 1 base at V and 9 bases at J, with 10 bases between the two ends. The CDR3 DNA reads as TGTGCCAGCAGTTTAGGGTGGGGTGGGCCCCAGCATTTT. Translated: CASSLGWGGPQHF.

This clonotype was observed at least ten times. This chain connects TRBV2 to TRBJ2-1; 7 bases map to TRBD2. Germline values: CDR1 SNHLY, CDR2 FYNNEI. The CDR3 is made up of 13 amino acids. V was clipped by 4 bases and J by 9 bases; unmatched bases: 6. DNA of the CDR3: TGTGCCAGCAGTGGGGAGCGGGAAGGTGAGCAGTTCTTC. This codes for CASSGEREGEQFF.